Described below is a single TCR beta chain sequence and its context. This record comes from a study of technical replicates of blood from a handful of donors. In germline, CDR1 is MNHNS, CDR2 SASEGT. The CDR3 runs to 15 residues. V shed 4 bases, J shed 5 bases, and the junction held 7 bases outside the gene matches. Profiled with immunoSEQ multiplex PCR; TCRdb holds only in-frame clones, not every one. The sample includes tens of thousands of clones, just under 95% of them seen just once. This chain uses TRBV6-1 with TRBJ2-5; 10 nucleotides match TRBD2. The origin of this receptor is a human donor in good health. The material sequenced was T cells isolated from PBMCs. The CDR3 coding sequence is TGTGCCAGCAGTGCCCGACTAGCGGGTTGGGAGACCCAGTACTTC. Translation: CASSARLAGWETQYF.